This TCR beta chain emerged from a study of shared clonotypes between healthy human individuals. The V end was cut by 0 bases, the J end by 0 bases, with 19 bases between. The V gene's germline CDR1 is SGDLS and CDR2 YYNGEE. CDR3 length equals 19 residues. Overall study findings and caveats: Clonotypes which were not shared had lower generation probabilities than clonotypes that all four donors shared. Only blood samples were collected, and tissue repertoires likely differ.

Each PCR replicate from the sorted subsets contained roughly 210 ng DNA, which is about 30,000 T cell genomes. TCRdb keeps only in-frame clones here, not all; method: immunoSEQ multiplex PCR. In the table there are approximately 2.4 million clones, approximately 96% of which are singletons. In the case of this clone: Its cognate antigen is unknown.

The receptor was derived from a man between 18 and 29 years old in good health. The sample consisted of naive CD4+ T cells sorted from blood. Described subset: CD45RA+ positively selected. The chain employs TRBV9 and TRBJ2-1; TRBD2 might be the D (6 bases). The CDR3 reads CASSVGDRRTGSSYNEQFF. In DNA form, the CDR3 reads TGTGCCAGCAGCGTAGGGGACCGGCGCACCGGGAGCTCCTACAATGAGCAGTTCTTC. The complete variable domain, with remaining parts taken from reference TRBV9 and TRBJ2-1, reads DSGVTQTPKHLITATGQRVTLRCSPRSGDLSVYWYQQSLDQGLQFLIQYYNGEERAKGNILERFSAQQFPDLHSELNLSSLELGDSALYFCASSVGDRRTGSSYNEQFFGPGTRLTVL.